The sequence of this T cell receptor beta chain was determined in a study of cytomegalovirus exposure and HLA in healthy donors. Study-level findings and limits: It was 164 TCR beta chains that were listed as cytomegalovirus-associated. Per a later analysis, about 17,000 TCR beta sequences showed association with HLA alleles at 0.05 false discovery rate.

A remark on this clone: Its specificity is not known.

It was with 60 Vbeta and 13 Jbeta primers that the PCR ran. Profiled with immunoSEQ multiplex PCR; TCRdb holds only in-frame clones, not every one. The repertoire table contains 75,000 to 85,000 clones. The receptor was derived from a man in his forties or fifties in good health and CMV-seronegative. The sample comprised PBMCs.

The CDR3 nucleotides read TGTGCCAGCAATCCTCCTGCAACTAATGAAAAACTGTTTTTT. Protein product: CASNPPATNEKLFF. The chain recombines TRBV28 with TRBJ1-4; D is undetermined. CDR1 and CDR2 (germline): MDHEN, SYDVKM. V lost 7 bases and J lost 0, with 9 bases in between. The CDR3 runs to 14 residues.